Shown below are 5 T cell receptor beta chains from a single sample sequenced in a study of blood T cell repertoires in COVID-19. Assay used: immunoSEQ multiplex PCR; TCRdb lists only in-frame clones, some missing. The repertoire has about 77,000 clones, 80% of them found once; the top ten carry 4.5% to 5.5%. Sequencing was carried out using peripheral blood. The receptors were sampled from a woman in her sixties or seventies with acute or convalescent COVID-19.

The chain links TRBV27 to TRBJ1-2; D not certain. Germline V gives CDR1 MNHEY, CDR2 SMNVEV (reference sequence). Trimming pared 5 bases from V and 2 bases from J, leaving 15 bases between. The CDR3 covers 15 residues. The CDR3 loop is CASSRTGLENYGYTF. CDR3 DNA sequence: TGTGCCAGCAGTCGCACTGGGTTGGAGAACTATGGCTACACCTTC.

V is TRBV3-1 (or the pseudogene TRBV3-2) and J is TRBJ1-1; 7 nucleotides agree with TRBD1. With V trimmed by 1 base and J by 6 bases, 5 bases remained unmatched. Germline CDR1 is LGHDT and CDR2 is YNNKEL (reference sequence). The CDR3 loop spans 14 amino acids. CDR3 in DNA: TGTGCCAGCAGCCAAGGAGGGGGCGCCTCTGAAGCTTTCTTT. Protein: CASSQGGGASEAFF.

The chain carries TRBV15 and TRBJ1-1; D is uncertain. V lost 0 bases and J 5 bases, leaving 19 bases between the germline ends. There are 17 residues in the CDR3. In germline, CDR1 is LNHNV, CDR2 YYDKDF (reference sequence). This CDR3 is CATSRDKAGRVRTEAFF. The CDR3 nucleotides are TGTGCCACCAGCAGAGATAAGGCGGGTCGGGTGCGGACTGAAGCTTTCTTT.

The chain couples TRBV25-1 to TRBJ1-5; 7 bases fit TRBD1. The CDR3 has 14 amino acids. Looked up from germline, CDR1 is MGHDK and CDR2 is SYGVNS. With V trimmed by 4 bases and J by 3 bases, 3 bases remained unmatched. The CDR3 loop is CASSGTGHNQPQHF. The DNA of the CDR3 is TGTGCCAGCAGTGGGACAGGACACAATCAGCCCCAGCATTTT.

This clone came up a few times. The chain has TRBV7-9 and TRBJ2-1; no clear D gene. In germline, CDR1 is SEHNR, CDR2 FQNEAQ (reference sequence). With 4 bases removed from V and 12 bases from J, the gap between germline ends came to 16 bases. This CDR3 contains 13 residues. CDR3 DNA: TGTGCCAGCAGCTACCAATCTATGCCGCGGCAGTTCTTC. Its protein product is CASSYQSMPRQFF.